Below, one T cell receptor (beta chain) is given with its context. What it binds is not known. Sequenced by immunoSEQ multiplex PCR; TCRdb stores in-frame clones only, minus some. The sample lists under 100,000 clones, about 85% occurring once. These data belong to a study of identifying expanded T cells in peripheral blood. Regarding the study as a whole: Variance in clone template counts between two-week samples significantly increased with total template count across all healthy donors. Differentially abundant clones: around 1.2 between replicates, around 16 at around 15 days, 19 at four.

The CDR3 is 14 residues long. Germline CDR1 and CDR2: SGHDN and FVKESK. V lost 1 base, J lost 0 bases, and 6 bases lay in between. During the collection period, no donor immune events like infections were recorded. This sequence originates from a person aged 18-70 years in good health. Sequences were obtained from blood. This rearrangement joins TRBV14 to TRBJ1-1; D unresolved. The CDR3 is CASSQVGMNTEAFF. The CDR3 region has the DNA TGTGCCAGCAGCCAAGTGGGCATGAACACTGAAGCTTTCTTT.